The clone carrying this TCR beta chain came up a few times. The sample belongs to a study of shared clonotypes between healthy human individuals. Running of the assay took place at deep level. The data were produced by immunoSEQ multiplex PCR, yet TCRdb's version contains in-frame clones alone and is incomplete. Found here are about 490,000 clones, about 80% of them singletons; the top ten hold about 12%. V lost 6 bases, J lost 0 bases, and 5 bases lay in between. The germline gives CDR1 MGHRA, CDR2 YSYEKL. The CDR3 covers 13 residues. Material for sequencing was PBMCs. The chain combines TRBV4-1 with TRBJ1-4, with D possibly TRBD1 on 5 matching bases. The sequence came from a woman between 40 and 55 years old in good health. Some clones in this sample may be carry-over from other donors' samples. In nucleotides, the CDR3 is TGCGCCAGCAGGACAGCAACTAATGAAAAACTGTTTTTT. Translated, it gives CASRTATNEKLFF.